This TCR beta chain was retrieved from a study of blood T cell repertoires in COVID-19. Study as a whole: The United States, Italy and Spain supplied acute and convalescent COVID-19 samples. Nucleic acid was either cDNA or gDNA, and it came from T cells, B-cell-depleted T cells, or PBMCs.

The authors' processing: Nucleated cell number was recorded as an estimate derived from reference gene primer amplification. Sequenced by immunoSEQ multiplex PCR; TCRdb stores in-frame clones only, minus some. The V and J calls and clone size are taken from that table; D and trimming were inferred from the DNA. The sample holds roughly 80,000 clones, under 90% seen once. CDR3 length: 15 residues. Germline V gives CDR1 DFQATT, CDR2 SNEGSKA (reference sequence). V dropped 6 bases and J dropped 4; count of bases not matched to a gene: 10. The rearrangement uses TRBV20-1 and TRBJ2-3; 10 bases map to TRBD2. The sequenced sample was peripheral blood. The TCR was taken from a human donor in a cohort sampled during active COVID-19. For the CDR3, the DNA is TGCAGTGCAAGTAAAAGGAGCGGGGGGGCAGATACGCAGTATTTT. It translates to CSASKRSGGADTQYF.